The rows below give T cell receptor beta chains drawn from one sample of a study of patients and donors after allogeneic stem cell transplantation. TCRdb reprocessed the RT-PCR reads via MiXCR and lists one record per CDR3 protein. The top ten clones hold around 50% of a sample with under 170,000 distinct CDR3 sequences, approximately 40% of them seen once. The specimen was blood, either unsorted or a sorted T cell fraction (not recorded which). The receptors stem from a human donor who was either an allogeneic HSCT recipient or a stem cell or donor lymphocyte infusion donor (not recorded which). It is not recorded whose cells these are; they may come from a transplant donor. The CDR3 runs from the conserved cysteine through the conserved F or W. Fields, in order: V gene, D gene, J gene, clone size, CDR3 DNA, CDR3 protein. A D gene is named only where the DNA matches it firmly. Rows give clone size only sometimes, using once, few, many, or a class for an expanded clone.

V: TRBV12-3/TRBV12-4
D: .
J: TRBJ1-5
size: few
DNA: TGTGCCAGCAGTTACTCAGATCAGCCCCAGCATTTT
CDR3: CASSYSDQPQHF

V: TRBV30
D: .
J: TRBJ2-1
size: .
DNA: TGTGCCTGGAGGGCGGGGGCGGCGAATGAGCAGTTCTTC
CDR3: CAWRAGAANEQFF

V: TRBV5-1
D: .
J: TRBJ1-1
size: few
DNA: TGCGCCAGCAGCTTGGTGGCAGCACCTATGAACACTGAAGCTTTCTTT
CDR3: CASSLVAAPMNTEAFF

V: TRBV6-5
D: .
J: TRBJ1-2
size: .
DNA: TGTGCCAGCACCCGGCCGCCCTATGGCTACACCTTC
CDR3: CASTRPPYGYTF

V: TRBV7-6
D: .
J: TRBJ2-7
size: .
DNA: TGTGCCAGCAGCTTACAAGCCAACGAGCAGTACTTC
CDR3: CASSLQANEQYF

V: TRBV12-3/TRBV12-4
D: .
J: TRBJ2-5
size: few
DNA: TGTGCCAGCAGTTTAACGGGGGCCTACCAAGAGACCCAGTACTTC
CDR3: CASSLTGAYQETQYF

V: TRBV5-5
D: .
J: TRBJ1-2
size: few
DNA: TGTGCCAGCAGCCATAGCGGGGGGCTTGGCTATGGCTACACCTTC
CDR3: CASSHSGGLGYGYTF

V: TRBV6-5
D: TRBD1
J: TRBJ2-7
size: .
DNA: TGTGCCAGCAGCCGACAGGGTGCCGGCGAGCAGTACTTC
CDR3: CASSRQGAGEQYF

V: TRBV20-1
D: .
J: TRBJ2-1
size: few
DNA: TGCAGTGCAGACAGGAGTTTCTCCTACAATGAGCAGTTCTTC
CDR3: CSADRSFSYNEQFF

V: TRBV6-5
D: .
J: TRBJ2-3
size: .
DNA: TGTGCCAGCAGTTACTCGGGTGGTCGGGATACGCAGTATTTT
CDR3: CASSYSGGRDTQYF

V: TRBV12-3/TRBV12-4
D: .
J: TRBJ1-4
size: few
DNA: TGTGCCAGCAGAGGACGGGACCACACTAGCGGAACTAATGAAAAACTGTTTTTT
CDR3: CASRGRDHTSGTNEKLFF

V: TRBV4-1
D: .
J: TRBJ1-1
size: .
DNA: TGCGCCAGCAGCCAAGACACGATGAACACTGAAGCTTTCTTT
CDR3: CASSQDTMNTEAFF

V: TRBV12-3/TRBV12-4
D: TRBD1
J: TRBJ2-7
size: .
DNA: TGTGCCAGCAGTCCAGGGGGCGTATCCTACGAGCAGTACTTC
CDR3: CASSPGGVSYEQYF

V: TRBV9
D: .
J: TRBJ2-5
size: .
DNA: TGTGCCAGCAGCGTAGGCGTGGGTGAAGAGACCCAGTACTTC
CDR3: CASSVGVGEETQYF

V: TRBV6-5
D: TRBD2
J: TRBJ2-7
size: .
DNA: TGTGCCAGCAGAGCGGGACGATCGGCTAAGTACGAGCAGTACTTC
CDR3: CASRAGRSAKYEQYF

V: TRBV6-1
D: .
J: TRBJ2-1
size: .
DNA: TGTGCCAGCACCACGGACCACTACAATGAGCAGTTCTTC
CDR3: CASTTDHYNEQFF

V: TRBV12-3/TRBV12-4
D: .
J: TRBJ1-1
size: few
DNA: TGTGCCAGCAGCCCCGCGGCGGATGAAGCTTTCTTT
CDR3: CASSPAADEAFF

V: TRBV7-3
D: .
J: TRBJ2-5
size: .
DNA: TGTGCCAGCAGCGATTTAGGGGGGGTCGAAGAGACCCAGTACTTC
CDR3: CASSDLGGVEETQYF

V: TRBV6-5
D: .
J: TRBJ1-6
size: few
DNA: TGTGCCAGCCACCCGGGACACTTGAGCTCCTATAATTCACCCCTCCACTTT
CDR3: CASHPGHLSSYNSPLHF

V: TRBV4-3
D: .
J: TRBJ1-6
size: few
DNA: TGCGCCAGCAGCCCGACCGTTCAGAGTTCACCCCTCCACTTT
CDR3: CASSPTVQSSPLHF

V: TRBV6-1
D: TRBD1
J: TRBJ1-2
size: few
DNA: TGTGCCGGCGAAACAGGGGGCAGGGGCTACACCTTC
CDR3: CAGETGGRGYTF

V: TRBV5-1
D: TRBD1
J: TRBJ1-1
size: few
DNA: TGCGCCAGCAGCCCGAGGACAGGGGGCGTCAACACTGAAGCTTTCTTT
CDR3: CASSPRTGGVNTEAFF

V: TRBV12-3/TRBV12-4
D: TRBD1
J: TRBJ2-5
size: .
DNA: TGTGCCAGCAGTCTCCGGGACAGGGTCTCCTATCCGGAGACCCAGTACTTC
CDR3: CASSLRDRVSYPETQYF

V: TRBV6-5
D: .
J: TRBJ1-2
size: few
DNA: TGTGCCAGCAGTTACCCAAAGGTAACAGACCATGGCTACACCTTC
CDR3: CASSYPKVTDHGYTF

V: TRBV7-2
D: .
J: TRBJ2-1
size: .
DNA: TGTGCCAGCAGCTTAGAGTTTGACAATGAGCAGTTCTTC
CDR3: CASSLEFDNEQFF

V: TRBV11-2
D: .
J: TRBJ2-1
size: few
DNA: TGTGCCAGCAGCTTAAGGGGTCCCTCCTACAATGAGCAGTTCTTC
CDR3: CASSLRGPSYNEQFF

V: TRBV2
D: TRBD2
J: TRBJ2-5
size: .
DNA: TGTGCCAGCAGTGGGAGCGGGGGGGGCCAAGAGACCCAGTACTTC
CDR3: CASSGSGGGQETQYF

V: TRBV6-6
D: .
J: TRBJ1-3
size: few
DNA: TGTGCCAGCAGGGCTCCAGAGAGAGCTTACTCTGGAAACACCATATATTTT
CDR3: CASRAPERAYSGNTIYF

V: TRBV20-1
D: .
J: TRBJ1-1
size: few
DNA: TGCAGTGCCCTCTCCCCGCAGGGGCGGGGCACTGAAGCTTTCTTT
CDR3: CSALSPQGRGTEAFF

V: TRBV7-9
D: .
J: TRBJ2-3
size: .
DNA: TGTGCCAGCAGCTGGGACTCCTACAGGGATACGCAGTATTTT
CDR3: CASSWDSYRDTQYF

V: TRBV5-1
D: .
J: TRBJ1-6
size: .
DNA: TGCGCCAGCAGCGTCCCCGGGACTGAAAATTCACCCCTCCACTTT
CDR3: CASSVPGTENSPLHF

V: TRBV20-1
D: TRBD1
J: TRBJ1-2
size: few
DNA: TGCAGTCCGCATCCGGGACAGGGACTCGGTGGCTACACCTTC
CDR3: CSPHPGQGLGGYTF

V: TRBV12-3/TRBV12-4
D: .
J: TRBJ1-5
size: few
DNA: TGTGCCAGCAGCCCTAGGATTCAGCCCCAGCATTTT
CDR3: CASSPRIQPQHF

V: TRBV29-1
D: .
J: TRBJ1-1
size: once
DNA: TGCAGCGTTGACTGGCAGAGAACTGAAGCTTTCTTT
CDR3: CSVDWQRTEAFF

V: TRBV5-1
D: .
J: TRBJ1-3
size: .
DNA: TGCGCCAGCAGCTTGGCTGCCAGCCACTCTGGAAACACCATATATTTT
CDR3: CASSLAASHSGNTIYF

V: TRBV27
D: TRBD1
J: TRBJ1-5
size: .
DNA: TGTGCCAGCAGTCCCAACGGACAGGGAGGCAATCAGCCCCAGCATTTT
CDR3: CASSPNGQGGNQPQHF

V: TRBV28
D: .
J: TRBJ1-5
size: few
DNA: TGTGCCAGCAGTTTAATAGATAGAGCGTTCAGCAATCAGCCCCAGCATTTT
CDR3: CASSLIDRAFSNQPQHF

V: TRBV20-1
D: .
J: TRBJ2-1
size: many
DNA: TGCAGTGCTAGAGGTCACAGCTCCTACAATGAGCAGTTCTTC
CDR3: CSARGHSSYNEQFF

V: TRBV29-1
D: .
J: TRBJ1-1
size: few
DNA: TGCAGCGTTGGACTTAACACTGAAGCTTTCTTT
CDR3: CSVGLNTEAFF

V: TRBV7-7
D: .
J: TRBJ2-5
size: .
DNA: TGTGCTAGCAGCTTAGGTGGGAACCAAGAGACCCAGTACTTC
CDR3: CASSLGGNQETQYF

V: TRBV12-3/TRBV12-4
D: TRBD2
J: TRBJ2-2
size: .
DNA: TGTGCCAGCAGTTTGACTAGCGGGGGAACCGGGGAGCTGTTTTTT
CDR3: CASSLTSGGTGELFF

V: TRBV7-2
D: TRBD2
J: TRBJ2-3
size: once
DNA: TGTGCCAGCAGCTTAGATCTGGGGGGGACAGATACGCAGTATTTT
CDR3: CASSLDLGGTDTQYF

V: TRBV12-3/TRBV12-4
D: .
J: TRBJ2-5
size: .
DNA: TGTGCCAGCCGCTGGGACTTGGAGACCCAGTACTTC
CDR3: CASRWDLETQYF

V: TRBV27
D: .
J: TRBJ1-2
size: few
DNA: TGTGCCAGTAGATCACGGACGGTGAACCCATACACCTTC
CDR3: CASRSRTVNPYTF

V: TRBV19
D: TRBD1
J: TRBJ1-5
size: few
DNA: TGTGCCAGTACCCTGATGGGTGGCAGGGGGGGATATAGCAATCAGCCCCAGCATTTT
CDR3: CASTLMGGRGGYSNQPQHF

V: TRBV12-3/TRBV12-4
D: .
J: TRBJ2-5
size: .
DNA: TGTGCCAGCAGTTTCCGGGACCATAAAGAGACCCAGTACTTC
CDR3: CASSFRDHKETQYF

V: TRBV7-9
D: .
J: TRBJ1-1
size: .
DNA: TGTGCCAGCAGACGCCCGGGTCGTGAAGCTTTCTTT
CDR3: CASRRPGREAFF

V: TRBV3-1
D: .
J: TRBJ2-5
size: .
DNA: TGTGCCAGCAGCCAACTCGGGGGCAGGGAAGAGACCCAGTACTTC
CDR3: CASSQLGGREETQYF

V: TRBV5-1
D: .
J: TRBJ1-1
size: .
DNA: TGCGCCAGCAGTCCCCGGCGGGCGGGCACTGAAGCTTTCTTT
CDR3: CASSPRRAGTEAFF